This entry describes one TCR beta chain. What antigen it recognizes has not been identified. No much larger clone is present one base from it, and per-base qualities are unavailable. The V end loses 5 bases and the J end loses 6 bases, and a stretch of 12 bases separates them. CDR1 LNHDA and CDR2 SQIVND were looked up in the germline V gene (reference sequence). From the cysteine up to the phenylalanine, the CDR3 has a length of 13 residues. The only DNA kept is the CDR3, 39 bases in frame from the first base. These data originate in a study of somatic mutations in T cells in chronic GVHD (dated by TCRdb to the early 2020s). For sorting, cells were stained with anti-CD3, anti-CD4, anti-CD8 and a Vbeta20 antibody from the IOTest Beta Mark kit and sorted on a FACSAria III to a purity above 99%. Peripheral blood was collected in sodium heparin tubes and mononuclear cells were isolated by Ficoll-Paque PLUS density gradient centrifugation. Before TCRbeta deep sequencing, the CD4+ Vbeta20+, CD4+ Vbeta20-, and CD8+ T cell fractions were FACS-sorted.

Genomic DNA was isolated and then used for the TCRbeta deep sequencing. The immunoSEQ assay, provided as a commercial service, was used for both TCRbeta CDR3 sequencing and the initial data processing. Per the original workflow: Reads were demultiplexed, adapter and primer sequences were removed, similar clones were merged by frequency-ratio clustering, and V, D, J genes were annotated with IMGT. TCRdb mirrors the immuneACCESS table, restricted to in-frame sequences. Some clones are absent from its copies; in checked studies, under half trace to an unresolved V gene, and the reason for the others is unknown. V and J calls and clone size are copied from that table; D and trimming were computed from the DNA. The sample data list some 13,000 clones, and around 80% of these were observed just once. The ten largest clones take up approximately 31% of the sample.

This sequence originates from a male patient between 45 and 60 years old with chronic graft-versus-host disease. After a transplant, the donor of the graft may account for some T cells. The chain employs TRBV19 and TRBJ2-3; TRBD2 is possibly the D segment (7 matching bases). The source material was Vbeta20-negative CD4+ T cells from blood. Per the publication, the cell subset or site label means: CD4+ T cells sorted as TCR Vbeta20 negative by flow cytometry. The DNA sequence reads TGTGCCAGTAGTGGTGCGGGGGCTGATACGCAGTATTTT. Translated, it gives CASSGAGADTQYF.